The 8 T cell receptor beta chains in this list originate from one sample, sequenced in a study of cytomegalovirus exposure and HLA in healthy donors. PCR amplification relied on 60 Vbeta primers (plus 13 Jbeta primers). The method was immunoSEQ multiplex PCR; TCRdb's version includes in-frame clones alone and lacks a portion of them. The data hold 150,000 to 200,000 clones, with approximately 80% observed a single time. Sequenced sample: PBMCs. These receptors were taken from a woman younger than 45 in good health and CMV-seronegative.

The V gene is TRBV4-1, the J gene TRBJ2-7; 10 bases are shared with TRBD2. The V and J ends lost 0 bases and 7 bases, in that order; junction bases with no gene match: 6. The germline CDR1 and CDR2 sequences are MGHRA and YSYEKL. The CDR3 totals 15 residues. CDR3 amino acids: CASSQDMASGGEQYF. The CDR3 nucleotides are TGCGCCAGCAGCCAAGATATGGCTAGCGGGGGTGAGCAGTACTTC.

The J gene is TRBJ1-3, the V gene TRBV29-1; D perhaps matches TRBD1 (6 bases). The CDR3 is 13 amino acids. Germline V gene sequence: CDR1 SQVTM, CDR2 ANQGSEA. The CDR3 nucleotides read TGCGGCTTAGAGGGGGTCCCTGGAAACACCATATATTTT. It translates to CGLEGVPGNTIYF.

J is TRBJ1-2 and V is TRBV5-4, with D perhaps matching TRBD1 (5 bases). V was shortened by 4 bases and J by 9 bases, with 19 bases between the two germline ends. The CDR3 has 14 amino acids. CDR1 and CDR2 from the germline V gene are SGHNT and YYREEE (reference sequence). The CDR3 sequence is CASSDVLGLRSYTF. The CDR3 coding sequence is TGTGCCAGCAGCGACGTATTGGGGCTACGGAGCTACACCTTC.

V and J are TRBV5-4 and TRBJ2-7, with 9 bases that match TRBD2. Germline V lookup: CDR1 SGHNT, CDR2 YYREEE (reference sequence). The CDR3 length is 14 residues. Trimming at V came to 5 bases and at J to 3 bases, leaving 6 bases not matched to a gene. The CDR3 loop is CASRPTSGDYEQYF. The DNA of the CDR3 is TGTGCCAGCAGACCGACTAGCGGCGACTACGAGCAGTACTTC.

The chain combines TRBV5-6 with TRBJ2-1; TRBD2 matches 8 bases. Germline V gene data show CDR1 as SGHDT and CDR2 as YYEEEE. After removal of 2 bases from V and 4 bases from J, the junction contained 5 bases not matched to a gene. This CDR3 is built from 15 residues. The CDR3 coding sequence is TGTGCCAGCAGCTTAGGGACTAGTTCGTACAATGAGCAGTTCTTC. Its translation: CASSLGTSSYNEQFF.

The V call is TRBV19, the J call TRBJ2-5; 8 bases agree with TRBD2. J gave up 9 bases and V 9 bases, and 6 bases lay outside the gene matches. Germline-derived CDR1 and CDR2 are LNHDA and SQIVND (reference sequence). This CDR3 contains 11 residues. This CDR3 reads CASSGGLAQYF. CDR3 sequence (DNA): TGTGCCAGCAGCGGGGGACTGGCCCAGTACTTC. The variable domain in full, completed from reference TRBV19 and TRBJ2-5, reads DGGITQSPKYLFRKEGQNVTLSCEQNLNHDAMYWYRQDPGQGLRLIYYSQIVNDFQKGDIAEGYSVSREKKESFPLTVTSAQKNPTAFYLCASSGGLAQYFGPGTRLLVL.

CDR3 nucleotides: TGCGCCAGCAGTTTTGGCCCTCCGACAGGATCCTACGAGCAGTACTTC. This sequence encodes CASSFGPPTGSYEQYF. The chain is built from TRBV5-1 and TRBJ2-7; the D gene is possibly TRBD1 (6 bases). The CDR3 totals 16 residues. Trimming removed 5 bases at V and 1 base at J, with 19 bases between. Germline CDR1 reads SGHRS; CDR2 reads YFSETQ.

This clone was counted between two and nine times. J is TRBJ2-7 and V is TRBV7-2; 10 bases map to TRBD1. In germline, CDR1 is SGHTA, CDR2 FQGNSA. V shed 5 bases and J 3 bases; nucleotides not matched to a gene: 4. The CDR3 extends over 14 amino acids. CDR3 nucleotide sequence: TGTGCCAGCAGCGTGACAGGGGGCGGCTACGAGCAGTACTTC. Amino acid sequence: CASSVTGGGYEQYF.